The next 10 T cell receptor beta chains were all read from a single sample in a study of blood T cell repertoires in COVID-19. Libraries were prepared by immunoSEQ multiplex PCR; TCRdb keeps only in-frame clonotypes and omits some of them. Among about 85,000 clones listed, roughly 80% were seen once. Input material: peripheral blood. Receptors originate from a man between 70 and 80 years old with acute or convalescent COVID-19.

The CDR3 nucleotides read TGTGCCAGCTCCCGCGGAGCGTTATCTGGAAACACCATATATTTT. Residues: CASSRGALSGNTIYF. The genes are TRBV18 and TRBJ1-3; D is undetermined. This CDR3 contains 15 residues. Trimming removed 6 bases from V and 1 base from J, with 13 bases in between. Germline CDR1 KGHSH, CDR2 LQKENI.

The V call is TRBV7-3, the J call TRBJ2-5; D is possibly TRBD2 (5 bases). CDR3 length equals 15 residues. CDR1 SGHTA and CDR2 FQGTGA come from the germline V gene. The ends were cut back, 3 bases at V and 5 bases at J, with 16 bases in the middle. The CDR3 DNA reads TGTGCCAGCAGCTTTGGTGCCCGGACTTCGGAGACCCAGTACTTC. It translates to CASSFGARTSETQYF.

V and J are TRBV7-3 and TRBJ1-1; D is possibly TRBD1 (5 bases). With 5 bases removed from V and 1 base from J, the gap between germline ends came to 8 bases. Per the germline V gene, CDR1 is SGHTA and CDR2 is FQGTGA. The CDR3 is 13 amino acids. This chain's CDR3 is CASSPGGNTEAFF. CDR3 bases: TGTGCCAGCAGCCCGGGGGGGAACACTGAAGCTTTCTTT.

CDR3 region: CASNDPSGGATRETQYF. CDR3 bases: TGTGCCAGTAATGACCCTAGCGGGGGGGCTACGCGAGAGACCCAGTACTTC. This chain connects TRBV19 to TRBJ2-5; TRBD2 aligns across 12 bases. Germline trimming cut 7 bases from V and 4 bases from J; bases unmatched to any gene: 13. Per germline, CDR1 LNHDA and CDR2 SQIVND (reference sequence). This CDR3 comprises 17 residues.

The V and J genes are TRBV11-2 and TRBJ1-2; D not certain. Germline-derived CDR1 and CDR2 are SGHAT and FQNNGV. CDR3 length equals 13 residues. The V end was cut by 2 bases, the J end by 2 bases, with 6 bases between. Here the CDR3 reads CASSLRENYGYTF. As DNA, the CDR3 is TGTGCCAGCAGCTTAAGGGAGAACTATGGCTACACCTTC.

DNA of the CDR3: TGCAGTGCTAGTAGCGGGCAGCTTGAAGCTTTCTTT. Amino acid sequence: CSASSGQLEAFF. V is TRBV20-1 and J is TRBJ1-1; D uncertain. CDR1 and CDR2 from the germline V gene are DFQATT and SNEGSKA (reference sequence). V was pared by 3 bases and J by 7 bases, with 12 bases between. CDR3 length equals 12 residues.

The CDR3 here is CASSPAVQHTQYF. The CDR3 DNA sequence: TGTGCCAGCAGCCCAGCGGTTCAGCATACGCAGTATTTT. The genes are TRBV7-8 and TRBJ2-3, with D maybe TRBD2 (5 bases). The CDR3 is made up of 13 amino acids. Germline assignment: CDR1 SGHVS and CDR2 FQNEAQ. V was clipped by 5 bases and J by 7 bases, with 13 bases between them.

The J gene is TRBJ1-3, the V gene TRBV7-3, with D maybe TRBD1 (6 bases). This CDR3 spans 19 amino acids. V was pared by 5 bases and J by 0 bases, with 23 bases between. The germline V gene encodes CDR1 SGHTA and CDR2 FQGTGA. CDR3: CASSPSPGHLLPSGNTIYF. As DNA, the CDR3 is TGTGCCAGCAGCCCGTCTCCGGGACACTTACTCCCCTCTGGAAACACCATATATTTT. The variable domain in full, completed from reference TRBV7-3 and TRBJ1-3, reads GAGVSQTPSNKVTEKGKYVELRCDPISGHTALYWYRQSLGQGPEFLIYFQGTGAADDSGLPNDRFFAVRPEGSVSTLKIQRTERGDSAVYLCASSPSPGHLLPSGNTIYFGEGSWLTVV.

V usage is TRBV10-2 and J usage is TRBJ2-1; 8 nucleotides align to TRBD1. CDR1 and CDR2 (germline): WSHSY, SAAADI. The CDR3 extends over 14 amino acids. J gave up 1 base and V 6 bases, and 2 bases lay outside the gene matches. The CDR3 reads CASRRDRSYNEQFF. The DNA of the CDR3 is TGCGCCAGCAGGCGGGACAGGTCCTACAATGAGCAGTTCTTC.

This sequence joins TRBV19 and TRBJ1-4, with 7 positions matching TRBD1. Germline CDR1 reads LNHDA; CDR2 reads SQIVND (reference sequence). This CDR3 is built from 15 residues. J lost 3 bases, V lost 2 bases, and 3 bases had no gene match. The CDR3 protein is CASSIYRGPNEKLFF. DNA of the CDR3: TGTGCCAGTAGTATATACAGGGGCCCTAATGAAAAACTGTTTTTT. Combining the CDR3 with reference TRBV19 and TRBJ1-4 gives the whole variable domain DGGITQSPKYLFRKEGQNVTLSCEQNLNHDAMYWYRQDPGQGLRLIYYSQIVNDFQKGDIAEGYSVSREKKESFPLTVTSAQKNPTAFYLCASSIYRGPNEKLFFGSGTQLSVL.